The 2 T cell receptor beta chains reported below all come from one sample, sequenced in a study of blood T cell repertoires in COVID-19. Sequencing used immunoSEQ multiplex PCR; TCRdb keeps in-frame clones, though not all of them. The sample records about 400,000 clones, around nine tenths being singletons. The specimen sequenced was PBMCs or T cells enriched from blood (not recorded which). These receptors originate from a woman younger than 45 who had recovered from COVID-19.

The chain recombines TRBV5-6 with TRBJ2-7; possibly TRBD2 for D (6 bases). Trimming shortened V by 0 bases and J by 4 bases, and 11 bases separated the two germline ends. Looked up from germline, CDR1 is SGHDT and CDR2 is YYEEEE. CDR3 length: 14 residues. The DNA for the CDR3 is TGTGCCAGCAGCTTGGCCATCGGGGGATACGAGCAGTACTTC. Its translation: CASSLAIGGYEQYF.

This chain links TRBV6-5 with TRBJ1-2; no clear D. Germline loops: CDR1 MNHEY, CDR2 SVGAGI. The CDR3 is 14 amino acids. The ends were cut back, 2 bases at V and 4 bases at J, with 11 bases in the middle. The CDR3 coding sequence is TGTGCCAGCAGTTACCTACCACTTTCCTATGGCTACACCTTC. This encodes CASSYLPLSYGYTF.